The 6 T cell receptor beta chains below all came from one sample that was sequenced in a study of shared clonotypes between healthy human individuals. Clones were sequenced by immunoSEQ multiplex PCR, and TCRdb holds only the in-frame ones, with some missing. The profile covers 2 million to 2.5 million clones, with 80% to 95% appearing a single time and 0.3% to 0.4% taken by the ten largest. The sample was naive CD4+ T cells from PBMCs. The subset is: CD45RA+ positively selected. These receptor sequences come from a man between 18 and 35 years old in good health. Some clones in this sample may be carry-over from other donors' samples.

CDR3 in amino acids: CASSPPPRTGQTDTQYF. In DNA form, the CDR3 reads TGTGCCAGCTCACCACCCCCCAGGACAGGGCAAACAGATACGCAGTATTTT. V usage is TRBV18 and J usage is TRBJ2-3; TRBD1 matches 8 bases. Germline-derived CDR1 and CDR2 are KGHSH and LQKENI. Trimming cost V 0 bases and J 3 bases; bases outside gene matches: 8. There are 17 residues in the CDR3. Based on the CDR3 plus reference TRBV18 and TRBJ2-3, the full variable domain is NAGVMQNPRHLVRRRGQEARLRCSPMKGHSHVYWYRQLPEEGLKFMVYLQKENIIDESGMPKERFSAEFPKEGPSILRIQQVVRGDSAAYFCASSPPPRTGQTDTQYFGPGTRLTVL.

V usage is TRBV27 and J usage is TRBJ2-1, with TRBD2 identical over 16 bases. Per the germline V gene, CDR1 is MNHEY and CDR2 is SMNVEV (reference sequence). The ends lost 1 base at V and 13 bases at J; junction bases unmatched: 4. The CDR3 has 15 amino acids. The CDR3 loop is CASSLLGLAGGVQFF. CDR3 DNA sequence: TGTGCCAGCAGTTTATTGGGACTAGCGGGAGGGGTACAGTTCTTC.

This sequence joins TRBV29-1 and TRBJ1-2; D possibly corresponds to TRBD1 (5 bases). V was shortened by 7 bases and J by 5 bases, with 17 bases between the two germline ends. This CDR3 has 13 residues. The germline V gene encodes CDR1 SQVTM and CDR2 ANQGSEA. The CDR3 sequence is CSARDVRTYGYTF. The DNA for the CDR3 is TGCAGCGCCCGGGACGTCCGTACGTATGGCTACACCTTC.

The chain combines TRBV9 with TRBJ1-1, with 7 positions matching TRBD1. The CDR3 runs 15 residues. With V trimmed by 3 bases and J by 0 bases, 5 bases remained unmatched. The germline V gene has CDR1 SGDLS and CDR2 YYNGEE. The CDR3 reads CASSEWDSMNTEAFF. The CDR3 DNA follows: TGTGCCAGCAGCGAGTGGGACAGCATGAACACTGAAGCTTTCTTT.

This clone was counted a single time. V gene TRBV4-1 combines with J gene TRBJ1-4; D is possibly TRBD1 (5 bases). V dropped 2 bases and J dropped 7 bases, with 8 bases sitting between them. Germline V gene sequence: CDR1 MGHRA, CDR2 YSYEKL. The CDR3 sequence is 13 residues long. This CDR3 is CASSQWDGEKLFF. The CDR3 bases are TGCGCCAGCAGCCAATGGGACGGTGAAAAACTGTTTTTT.

V and J are TRBV28 and TRBJ2-3, with TRBD1 matching over 9 bases. Germline assignment: CDR1 MDHEN and CDR2 SYDVKM. CDR3 size: 15 residues. The V gene end was trimmed by 5 bases and the J gene end by 4 bases; junction bases not matched to a gene: 7. The CDR3 sequence: CASSPRQGDADTQYF. The DNA of the CDR3 is TGTGCCAGCAGTCCCCGACAGGGGGATGCAGATACGCAGTATTTT. Drawing the rest from reference TRBV28 and TRBJ2-3, the complete variable domain is DVKVTQSSRYLVKRTGEKVFLECVQDMDHENMFWYRQDPGLGLRLIYFSYDVKMKEKGDIPEGYSVSREKKERFSLILESASTNQTSMYLCASSPRQGDADTQYFGPGTRLTVL.